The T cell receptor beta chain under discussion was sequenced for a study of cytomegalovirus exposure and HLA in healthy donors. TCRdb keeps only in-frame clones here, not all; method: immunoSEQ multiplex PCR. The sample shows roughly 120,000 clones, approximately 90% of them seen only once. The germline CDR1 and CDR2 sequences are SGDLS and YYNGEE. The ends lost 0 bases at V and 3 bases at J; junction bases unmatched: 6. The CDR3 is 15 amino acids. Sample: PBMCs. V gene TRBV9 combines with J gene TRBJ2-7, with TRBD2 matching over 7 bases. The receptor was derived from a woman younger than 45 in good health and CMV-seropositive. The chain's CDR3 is CASSVATGEGYEQYF. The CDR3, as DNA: TGTGCCAGCAGCGTAGCGACGGGGGAGGGCTACGAGCAGTACTTC.